This TCR beta chain was sequenced during a study of blood T cell repertoires in COVID-19. This clone was observed a few times. Per the authors' pipeline: From reference gene primer amplification, estimates of nucleated cell counts were derived. Data came from immunoSEQ multiplex PCR; TCRdb stores just in-frame clones and leaves some out. V and J calls and clone size come straight from that table; D and trimming were deduced from the DNA. This repertoire shows 150,000 or so clones, roughly 84% found once; its top ten account for roughly an eighth. Sequenced: peripheral blood. The TCR originated in a man aged 18 to 30 with active or convalescent COVID-19.

The CDR3 nucleotides read TGTGCCAGTAGGGGACAGGGGATCTACGAGCAGTACTTC. Residues: CASRGQGIYEQYF. This rearrangement joins TRBV19 to TRBJ2-7; 10 nucleotides match TRBD1. This CDR3 is built from 13 residues. J gave up 3 bases and V 6 bases, and 2 bases lay outside the gene matches. CDR1 and CDR2 (germline): LNHDA, SQIVND (reference sequence).